The 31 T cell receptor beta chains listed next were all sequenced from one sample in a study of T-cell reconstitution after alpha-beta-depleted transplantation in children. For TCRbeta, the library was prepared with unique molecular identifiers. TCRdb passed the PCR reads through MiXCR, listing each CDR3 protein once. The sample has about 580,000 distinct CDR3 sequences; 23% are singletons. The sample was PBMCs, mostly from graft donor cells, taken 360 days after TCRalphabeta/CD19-depleted stem cell transplant. These receptors were obtained from a boy under two years old who had a stem cell transplant for acute myeloid leukemia, so the T cells may come from the graft donor.

This clonotype was picked up many times. The chain employs TRBV12-3 or TRBV12-4 and TRBJ1-5, with D unresolved. V dropped 3 bases and J dropped 0 bases, with 9 bases sitting between them. The CDR3 consists of 15 residues. In DNA, the CDR3 is TGTGCCAGCAGTTTGAGGCAGAATAGCAATCAGCCCCAGCATTTT. Translating gives CASSLRQNSNQPQHF.

In its sample, this clonotype was seen a few times. This chain connects TRBV12-3 or TRBV12-4 to TRBJ2-2; maybe TRBD2 (6 bases). The V end was cut by 11 bases, the J end by 7 bases, with 11 bases between. The CDR3 runs 11 residues. DNA for the CDR3: TGTGCCTACGGCGGGAACGGGGAGCTGTTTTTT. This sequence encodes CAYGGNGELFF.

The chain uses TRBV18 and TRBJ1-1, with 9 bases identical to TRBD1. The germline V gene encodes CDR1 KGHSH and CDR2 LQKENI. The V and J ends lost 6 bases and 1 base, in that order; junction bases with no gene match: 3. CDR3 size: 14 residues. The CDR3: CASSGQGTNTEAFF. DNA for the CDR3: TGTGCCAGCTCGGGACAGGGAACGAACACTGAAGCTTTCTTT.

This clonotype has at least ten counts. The gene calls are TRBV5-1 and TRBJ1-2; D uncertain. The germline gives CDR1 SGHRS, CDR2 YFSETQ. The CDR3 length is 12 residues. Trimming took off 5 bases at V and 6 bases at J, with 11 bases between the two ends. The CDR3, as DNA: TGCGCCAGCAGTGAAAGAGGGAATGGCTACACCTTC. The encoded protein is CASSERGNGYTF. The complete variable domain, with remaining parts taken from reference TRBV5-1 and TRBJ1-2, reads KAGVTQTPRYLIKTRGQQVTLSCSPISGHRSVSWYQQTPGQGLQFLFEYFSETQRNKGNFPGRFSGRQFSNSRSEMNVSTLELGDSALYLCASSERGNGYTFGSGTRLTVV.

This clonotype was seen ten or more times. The chain couples TRBV11-3 to TRBJ2-1, with TRBD2 matching 11 bases. The CDR3 spans 17 residues. Per germline, CDR1 SGHNT and CDR2 YENEEA. The V gene end was trimmed by 2 bases and the J gene end by 11 bases; junction bases not matched to a gene: 14. The CDR3 spells CASSLYTRNSGGAQQFF. CDR3 nucleotide sequence: TGTGCCAGCAGCTTATATACCCGGAATAGCGGGGGGGCTCAGCAGTTCTTC.

The chain combines TRBV11-1 with TRBJ1-5; D gene uncertain. Germline assignment: CDR1 SGHAT and CDR2 FQDESV (reference sequence). The CDR3 extends over 17 amino acids. V was trimmed by 0 bases and J by 0 bases, leaving 12 bases between them. This chain's CDR3 is CASSLAREGFSNQPQHF. DNA for the CDR3: TGTGCCAGCAGCTTAGCGCGGGAAGGGTTTAGCAATCAGCCCCAGCATTTT.

This chain links TRBV7-8 with TRBJ2-1; a weak D match, TRBD1 (5 bases). The CDR3 loop spans 15 amino acids. Between the trimmed V and J ends, which lost 1 base and 9 bases, there was a span of 16 bases. CDR1 is SGHVS, CDR2 FQNEAQ, per germline. CDR3 coding DNA: TGTGCCAGCAGCTTAGAAGCAGGGCCCGCCAGTGAGCAGTTCTTC. The encoded protein is CASSLEAGPASEQFF. Filled out from reference TRBV7-8 and TRBJ2-1, the complete variable domain reads GAGVSQSPRYKVAKRGQDVALRCDPISGHVSLFWYQQALGQGPEFLTYFQNEAQLDKSGLPSDRFFAERPEGSVSTLKIQRTQQEDSAVYLCASSLEAGPASEQFFGPGTRLTVL.

This clonotype appeared a few times. The chain employs TRBV20-1 and TRBJ2-3; tentative D call: TRBD1 (5 bases). Trimming removed 6 bases from V and 5 bases from J, with 21 bases in between. This CDR3 has 15 amino acids. In germline, CDR1 is DFQATT, CDR2 SNEGSKA (reference sequence). The CDR3 is CSAPQQVGRLDTQYF. DNA of the CDR3: TGCAGTGCCCCACAACAGGTTGGGCGCCTAGATACGCAGTATTTT.

The rearrangement links TRBV6-1 to TRBJ2-5, with D perhaps matching TRBD1 or TRBD2 (6 bases each). From germline, CDR1 is MNHNS and CDR2 SASEGT. This CDR3 has 15 amino acids. The V end lost 6 bases, the J end lost 4 bases, and 18 bases lay between the germline ends. CDR3 region: CASRRLWGASETQYF. In nucleotides, the CDR3 is TGTGCCAGCAGACGCTTATGGGGGGCCTCAGAGACCCAGTACTTC.

Ten or more counts support this clonotype. The gene calls are TRBV6-5 and TRBJ1-3; D gene unclear. V lost 7 bases to trimming and J lost 6 bases, with 7 bases between them. Germline values: CDR1 MNHEY, CDR2 SVGAGI. CDR3 length: 11 amino acids. The CDR3 sequence is CASTKENTIYF. The CDR3 nucleotides read TGTGCCAGCACAAAGGAAAACACCATATATTTT.

The chain uses TRBV20-1 and TRBJ1-5; D remains ambiguous. This CDR3 has 13 amino acids. The germline CDR1 and CDR2 sequences are DFQATT and SNEGSKA (reference sequence). V dropped 4 bases and J dropped 3 bases, with 10 bases sitting between them. The CDR3, as DNA: TGCAGTGCTACCCAGGCTGCCAATCAGCCCCAGCATTTT. This sequence encodes CSATQAANQPQHF.

Only a few counts were recorded for this clonotype. The chain combines TRBV27 with TRBJ2-2; no definite D call. CDR3 length: 16 residues. The V gene's germline CDR1 is MNHEY and CDR2 SMNVEV (reference sequence). Between the trimmed V and J ends, which lost 0 bases and 3 bases, there was a span of 11 bases. CDR3 coding DNA: TGTGCCAGCAGTTTATCAGCCGGGTCCGACACCGGGGAGCTGTTTTTT. Residues: CASSLSAGSDTGELFF.

This clonotype appeared many times. The chain employs TRBV20-1 and TRBJ2-5; 7 bases match TRBD2. Per germline, CDR1 DFQATT and CDR2 SNEGSKA (reference sequence). This CDR3 contains 12 residues. The CDR3 is CSHLAGDETQYF. DNA for the CDR3: TGCAGCCATCTGGCGGGGGATGAGACCCAGTACTTC.

This clonotype showed up many times. This sequence joins TRBV9 and TRBJ2-1; the D is unclear. The CDR3 consists of 15 residues. Trimming removed 0 bases from V and 5 bases from J, with 12 bases in between. CDR1 and CDR2 from the germline V gene are SGDLS and YYNGEE. The CDR3 is CASSVGVVTNNEQFF. CDR3 sequence (DNA): TGTGCCAGCAGCGTAGGTGTAGTTACCAACAATGAGCAGTTCTTC. The entire variable domain, with the rest obtained from reference TRBV9 and TRBJ2-1, is as follows: DSGVTQTPKHLITATGQRVTLRCSPRSGDLSVYWYQQSLDQGLQFLIQYYNGEERAKGNILERFSAQQFPDLHSELNLSSLELGDSALYFCASSVGVVTNNEQFFGPGTRLTVL.

The gene calls are TRBV20-1 and TRBJ2-3, with D maybe TRBD1 (5 bases). V shed 3 bases and J shed 3 bases, with 13 bases lying between them. There are 14 residues in the CDR3. Looked up from germline, CDR1 is DFQATT and CDR2 is SNEGSKA (reference sequence). The CDR3 protein is CSARDTRSTDTQYF. CDR3 in DNA: TGCAGTGCTAGGGACACCCGTTCTACAGATACGCAGTATTTT.

This clonotype has only a few counts. This chain uses TRBV24-1 with TRBJ2-1; D might be TRBD1 (6 bases). The CDR3 length is 13 residues. Germline loops: CDR1 KGHDR, CDR2 SFDVKD. Trimming stripped 7 bases from V and 3 bases from J, with 9 bases between. CDR3 coding DNA: TGTGCCACCAGGGACAGAAACTACAATGAGCAGTTCTTC. Translating gives CATRDRNYNEQFF.

The chain is built from TRBV20-1 and TRBJ2-7; D ambiguous. The CDR3 has 12 residues. The germline V gene encodes CDR1 DFQATT and CDR2 SNEGSKA (reference sequence). V was cut by 3 bases and J by 5 bases, with 11 bases left in between. CDR3 sequence reads: CSASTAWHEQYV. DNA for the CDR3: TGCAGTGCTAGCACAGCTTGGCACGAGCAGTACGTC.

This clonotype has at least ten counts. The CDR3 loop reads CSARGDRGDQPQHF. Written as DNA, the CDR3 is TGCAGTGCTCGGGGGGACAGGGGGGATCAGCCCCAGCATTTT. The chain carries TRBV20-1 and TRBJ1-5; 11 bases map to TRBD1. Germline loops: CDR1 DFQATT, CDR2 SNEGSKA (reference sequence). The CDR3 contains 14 residues. Losses at the gene ends were 5 bases for V and 5 bases for J; bases not matched to a gene: 5.

This clonotype was counted between two and nine times. This sequence joins TRBV5-1 and TRBJ1-1; D call uncertain. This CDR3 spans 13 amino acids. Germline V gene data show CDR1 as SGHRS and CDR2 as YFSETQ. With 1 base removed from V and 3 bases from J, the gap between germline ends came to 7 bases. The CDR3 nucleotides are TGCGCCAGCAGCTTGACGGCAGACACTGAAGCTTTCTTT. Protein: CASSLTADTEAFF. Looking up the rest from reference TRBV5-1 and TRBJ1-1 gives the full variable domain: KAGVTQTPRYLIKTRGQQVTLSCSPISGHRSVSWYQQTPGQGLQFLFEYFSETQRNKGNFPGRFSGRQFSNSRSEMNVSTLELGDSALYLCASSLTADTEAFFGQGTRLTVV.

This clonotype was recorded at least ten times. This sequence joins TRBV3-1 and TRBJ2-2, with 9 positions matching TRBD2. V was pared by 6 bases and J by 1 base, with 9 bases of the junction left unmatched. Germline V gene sequence: CDR1 LGHDT, CDR2 YNNKEL (reference sequence). The CDR3 totals 17 residues. DNA for the CDR3: TGTGCCAGCAGGAGACTCGGAGCGGGGGGGAACACCGGGGAGCTGTTTTTT. Residues: CASRRLGAGGNTGELFF.

The J gene is TRBJ1-2, the V gene TRBV29-1; no firm D call. CDR3 length: 13 residues. CDR1 SQVTM and CDR2 ANQGSEA come from the germline V gene. The ends were cut back, 0 bases at V and 8 bases at J, with 13 bases in the middle. CDR3 nucleotide sequence: TGCAGCGTTGAAGACCCCTCCTCATTCGGCTACACCTTC. Amino acids: CSVEDPSSFGYTF.

This clonotype came up many times. The CDR3 region is CASGEPGLTKNIQYF. Written as DNA, the CDR3 is TGTGCCAGTGGGGAGCCTGGACTGACCAAAAACATTCAGTACTTC. The V call is TRBV7-2, the J call TRBJ2-4; TRBD2 might be the D (5 bases). This CDR3 is 15 amino acids long. V was clipped by 9 bases and J by 2 bases, with 17 bases between them. CDR1 is SGHTA and CDR2 is FQGNSA in the germline V gene.

The sample holds a few counts of this clonotype. The genes are TRBV4-3 and TRBJ1-2; no definite D call. CDR1 is LGHNA, CDR2 YSLEER, per germline. V gave up 1 base and J gave up 2 bases, with 5 bases separating them. The CDR3 is 13 amino acids. CDR3 DNA sequence: TGCGCCAGCAGCCAAGTCAGCAACTATGGCTACACCTTC. Encoded protein: CASSQVSNYGYTF.

V usage is TRBV7-9 and J usage is TRBJ2-5; D unclear. This CDR3 is 12 amino acids long. CDR1 is SEHNR and CDR2 is FQNEAQ in the germline V gene (reference sequence). Trimming shortened V by 5 bases and J by 3 bases, and 7 bases separated the two germline ends. The CDR3: CASSRMKETQYF. CDR3 nucleotides: TGTGCCAGCAGCCGGATGAAAGAGACCCAGTACTTC.

This clonotype was counted many times. CDR3 coding DNA: TGTGCCAGCAGCACGCTCCCTAACACTGAAGCTTTCTTT. It yields the protein CASSTLPNTEAFF. The chain links TRBV5-6 to TRBJ1-1; unclear D gene. The CDR3 is 13 residues long. The germline CDR1 and CDR2 sequences are SGHDT and YYEEEE. The V and J ends lost 4 bases and 2 bases respectively, with 9 bases between them.

This clonotype was detected ten times or more. The V call is TRBV9, the J call TRBJ1-5, with 9 bases fitting TRBD1. V was clipped by 4 bases and J by 6 bases; unmatched bases: 5. Germline assignment: CDR1 SGDLS and CDR2 YYNGEE. The CDR3 is 14 amino acids. This CDR3 reads CASSTQGAGQPQHF. CDR3 in DNA: TGTGCCAGCAGCACACAGGGGGCGGGTCAGCCCCAGCATTTT.

V and J are TRBV4-1 and TRBJ1-1; possibly TRBD1 for D (5 bases). V lost 4 bases and J 6 bases, leaving 9 bases between the germline ends. The CDR3 consists of 12 residues. Germline CDR1 reads MGHRA; CDR2 reads YSYEKL. The CDR3 spells CASSPGAPEAFF. CDR3 in DNA: TGCGCCAGCAGCCCTGGGGCGCCTGAAGCTTTCTTT.

V usage is TRBV7-8 and J usage is TRBJ2-3; 8 bases are shared with TRBD2. V lost 5 bases, J lost 1 base, and 11 bases stayed unmatched. The CDR3 is 17 amino acids. CDR1 SGHVS and CDR2 FQNEAQ come from the germline V gene. The CDR3 is CASSPGGSGLGTDTQYF. CDR3 in DNA: TGTGCCAGCAGCCCGGGGGGGTCTGGATTGGGCACAGATACGCAGTATTTT.

V is TRBV11-2 and J is TRBJ2-5, with 7 bases fitting TRBD1. The CDR3 covers 15 residues. After removal of 4 bases from V and 5 bases from J, the junction contained 10 bases not matched to a gene. Germline V lookup: CDR1 SGHAT, CDR2 FQNNGV. The DNA of the CDR3 is TGTGCCAGCAGCTGGGTACAGGGGAAGTGGGAGACCCAGTACTTC. Its translation is CASSWVQGKWETQYF.

This clonotype has more than one count but fewer than ten. J is TRBJ2-1 and V is TRBV11-2; no clear D gene. Trimming removed 1 base at V and 0 bases at J, with 7 bases between. From germline, CDR1 is SGHAT and CDR2 FQNNGV. The CDR3 is made up of 15 amino acids. CDR3 loop: CASSLGDASYNEQFF. Written as DNA, the CDR3 is TGTGCCAGCAGCTTAGGGGATGCCTCCTACAATGAGCAGTTCTTC.

The sample holds many counts of this clonotype. The chain combines TRBV13 with TRBJ1-6; no reliable D call. V was clipped by 0 bases and J by 10 bases, with 16 bases between them. The germline gives CDR1 PRHDT, CDR2 FYEKMQ (reference sequence). The CDR3 has 16 residues. The CDR3 DNA reads as TGTGCCAGCAGCTTAGGCCGCCCCGGAAAGGGCTCACCCCTCCACTTT. Translated, it gives CASSLGRPGKGSPLHF.